This TCR beta chain was found in a study of early T cells in non-severe SARS-CoV-2 infection. Study background: With bulk RNA from unsorted whole blood as input, sequencing yielded unpaired chains. Study-level findings and limits: Clonotype matching in VDJdb favored anti-spike CD8 responses and did not capture private and CD4 specificities.

Comment on this clonotype: The target antigen is unknown.

Tagging with unique molecular identifiers was applied to individual cDNA molecules. One entry per CDR3 protein, called by TCRdb with MiXCR from the 5' RACE reads. The data show some 64,000 distinct CDR3 sequences, less than 15% seen once. This sequence originates from an adult who was a healthcare worker with PCR-confirmed SARS-CoV-2 infection or an uninfected control (not recorded which). Sequenced input: whole blood.

The CDR3: CASRFTGTANEKLFF. In DNA form, the CDR3 reads TGTGCCAGCAGATTTACAGGAACAGCTAATGAAAAACTGTTTTTT. The chain is built from TRBV28 and TRBJ1-4; TRBD1 is a possible D gene (5 bases). V lost 6 bases, J lost 3 bases, and 14 bases lay in between. Germline V lookup: CDR1 MDHEN, CDR2 SYDVKM. The CDR3 contains 15 residues.